What follows are 25 T cell receptor beta chains derived from one specimen sequenced in a study of blood T cells in healthy people across ages. Using a J-beta primer mix together with a sample-barcoded 5' primer, a second PCR was run for about 6 to 12 cycles. From the 5' RACE reads, TCRdb called clonotypes with MiXCR, one entry per CDR3 protein. The sample carries about 1,400,000 distinct CDR3 sequences, 35% to 45% recorded once. Sample: blood. All receptors derive from a woman aged 18-29 years in good health.

This rearrangement joins TRBV20-1 to TRBJ1-2, with a possible D match to TRBD1 (5 bases). CDR1 and CDR2 (germline): DFQATT, SNEGSKA (reference sequence). The CDR3 spans 15 residues. Trimming removed 2 bases from V and 4 bases from J, with 17 bases in between. The CDR3: CSARPPTGLLYGYTF. The DNA for the CDR3 is TGCAGTGCTAGACCCCCGACGGGGCTTCTCTATGGCTACACCTTC.

The chain combines TRBV12-5 with TRBJ1-5; TRBD1 is a possible D gene (6 bases). The germline gives CDR1 LGHNT, CDR2 FRNRAP. The CDR3 is 14 residues long. V lost 5 bases, J lost 4 bases, and 12 bases lay in between. The CDR3 sequence is CASGADRRNQPQHF. The DNA of the CDR3 is TGTGCTAGTGGTGCCGACAGGAGGAATCAGCCCCAGCATTTT.

This chain links TRBV6-4 with TRBJ2-2, with TRBD2 identical over 9 bases. Germline V gene data show CDR1 as MRHNA and CDR2 as SNTAGT. This CDR3 contains 15 residues. J lost 6 bases, V lost 7 bases, and 9 bases had no gene match. The CDR3 DNA follows: TGTGCCAGCACCTCTGGAGCGGGAGGCGCCGGGGAGCTGTTTTTT. Its translation: CASTSGAGGAGELFF.

This clonotype was seen ten or more times. One end of the junction fails to match germline, which may point to a read error. The chain employs TRBV5-1 and TRBJ2-5, with 8 bases matching TRBD1. In germline, CDR1 is SGHRS, CDR2 YFSETQ. The CDR3 is 13 amino acids. The CDR3 DNA reads TGTGCCAGCAGTAGGACAGGGCAAGAGACCCAGTACTTC. Protein: CASSRTGQETQYF.

V is TRBV20-1 and J is TRBJ2-7; 9 positions match TRBD2. The CDR3 length is 13 residues. The V and J ends lost 5 bases and 6 bases, in that order; junction bases with no gene match: 8. CDR1 and CDR2 (germline): DFQATT, SNEGSKA (reference sequence). As DNA, the CDR3 is TGCAGTGCTGCACGAGCGGGAGGTCGCGAGCAGTACTTC. Encoded protein: CSAARAGGREQYF.

The chain has TRBV28 and TRBJ2-2; 7 nucleotides agree with TRBD1. J lost 5 bases, V lost 4 bases, and 7 bases had no gene match. The CDR3 runs 15 residues. Germline V lookup: CDR1 MDHEN, CDR2 SYDVKM. CDR3 in amino acids: CASSYSTGVTGELFF. DNA for the CDR3: TGTGCCAGCAGTTATTCAACAGGGGTTACCGGGGAGCTGTTTTTT.

This clonotype was picked up a small number of times. V and J are TRBV20-1 and TRBJ1-2; D uncertain. The length of the CDR3 is 12 residues. Germline assignment: CDR1 DFQATT and CDR2 SNEGSKA (reference sequence). V lost 3 bases, J lost 2 bases, and 7 bases lay in between. CDR3 nucleotide sequence: TGCAGTGCTAGGGCCCCGAACTATGGCTACACCTTC. Encoded protein: CSARAPNYGYTF.

J is TRBJ2-5 and V is TRBV7-9, with D perhaps matching TRBD2 (5 bases). This CDR3 comprises 15 residues. The V end lost 7 bases, the J end lost 2 bases, and 17 bases lay between the germline ends. Per germline, CDR1 SEHNR and CDR2 FQNEAQ (reference sequence). CDR3: CASNPRAGEQETQYF. CDR3 DNA sequence: TGTGCCAGCAACCCTCGGGCGGGTGAACAAGAGACCCAGTACTTC. Supplemented by reference TRBV7-9 and TRBJ2-5, the full variable domain reads DTGVSQNPRHKITKRGQNVTFRCDPISEHNRLYWYRQTLGQGPEFLTYFQNEAQLEKSRLLSDRFSAERPKGSFSTLEIQRTEQGDSAMYLCASNPRAGEQETQYFGPGTRLLVL.

This clonotype has a handful of counts. V gene TRBV21-1 combines with J gene TRBJ2-7; TRBD2 was called by the table and not checked on the DNA. TRBV21-1 is assigned pseudogene status. This CDR3 region has 15 residues. The CDR3, as DNA: TGTGCCAGCAGCAATCGGAGGGTCCCCTCCTACGAGCAGTACTTC. As protein: CASSNRRVPSYEQYF.

This clonotype was picked up a small number of times. The chain couples TRBV5-1 to TRBJ1-5; D unclear. Looked up from germline, CDR1 is SGHRS and CDR2 is YFSETQ. The CDR3 has 14 residues. The V and J ends lost 4 bases and 6 bases respectively, with 14 bases between them. This CDR3 reads CASSQGPPGQPQHF. In DNA form, the CDR3 reads TGCGCCAGCAGCCAAGGACCGCCCGGTCAGCCCCAGCATTTT.

This clonotype was seen more than once but under ten times. This chain connects TRBV7-9 to TRBJ1-4; D ambiguous. V was trimmed by 6 bases and J by 0 bases, leaving 8 bases between them. The CDR3 has 14 amino acids. The germline V gene has CDR1 SEHNR and CDR2 FQNEAQ (reference sequence). The CDR3 loop reads CASSFRSTNEKLFF. The CDR3 DNA sequence: TGTGCCAGCAGTTTTAGGTCAACTAATGAAAAACTGTTTTTT.

This chain joins TRBV28 and TRBJ1-1; 12 nucleotides agree with TRBD1. The CDR3 loop spans 13 amino acids. Germline values: CDR1 MDHEN, CDR2 SYDVKM. CDR3 sequence: CAWGTGGNTEAFF. CDR3 bases: TGTGCTTGGGGGACAGGGGGCAACACTGAAGCTTTCTTT.

The chain employs TRBV20-1 and TRBJ2-1; 12 bases are a match to TRBD2. V trimming: 5 bases; J trimming: 2 bases; junction bases outside the gene matches: 10. CDR3 size: 17 residues. Germline-derived CDR1 and CDR2 are DFQATT and SNEGSKA (reference sequence). The CDR3 DNA follows: TGCAGTGCTCCCGCTAGCGGGGGGGCCGGCACCTACAATGAGCAGTTCTTC. Protein product: CSAPASGGAGTYNEQFF.

This chain links TRBV7-2 with TRBJ2-3; 15 bases agree with TRBD2. The J segment lost 3 bases and the V segment lost 8 bases, leaving 3 bases of the junction unmatched. Per the germline V gene, CDR1 is SGHTA and CDR2 is FQGNSA. The CDR3 contains 15 residues. CDR3 in DNA: TGTGCCAGCGGACTAGCGGGGGGGCTAACAGATACGCAGTATTTT. Its translation is CASGLAGGLTDTQYF.

V gene TRBV14 combines with J gene TRBJ2-3; the match to TRBD2 covers 14 bases. V shed 3 bases and J 4 bases; nucleotides not matched to a gene: 6. The germline V gene encodes CDR1 SGHDN and CDR2 FVKESK. There are 17 residues in the CDR3. DNA for the CDR3: TGTGCCAGCAGCCAGGGGACTAGCGGGAGTTTTGCAGATACGCAGTATTTT. It codes for CASSQGTSGSFADTQYF.

The chain joins TRBV20-1 to TRBJ2-7, with TRBD2 identical over 14 bases. V lost 6 bases, J lost 7 bases, and 23 bases stayed unmatched. CDR1 DFQATT and CDR2 SNEGSKA come from the germline V gene (reference sequence). CDR3 length equals 19 residues. CDR3 DNA: TGCAGTGCCAGGACCGGGACTAGCGGGAGATCGGGCTCCTACAATGAGCAGTACTTC. It codes for CSARTGTSGRSGSYNEQYF.

This clonotype was recorded many times. The chain links TRBV29-1 to TRBJ2-7; D possibly corresponds to TRBD2 (6 bases). CDR1 SQVTM and CDR2 ANQGSEA come from the germline V gene. Trimming cost V 3 bases and J 4 bases, with 16 bases left between them. The CDR3 consists of 14 residues. The CDR3 here is CSVEFRDSGYEQYF. The CDR3 DNA sequence: TGCAGCGTTGAGTTCCGGGACTCAGGGTACGAGCAGTACTTC.

V is TRBV4-1 and J is TRBJ2-5, with D possibly called TRBD1 or TRBD2 (5 bases each). This CDR3 spans 14 amino acids. Between the trimmed V and J ends, which lost 1 base and 9 bases, there was a span of 15 bases. The germline V gene encodes CDR1 MGHRA and CDR2 YSYEKL. The CDR3 sequence: CASSQGGVKAAQYF. CDR3 coding DNA: TGCGCCAGCAGCCAAGGAGGGGTCAAGGCGGCCCAGTACTTC.

This clonotype was seen at least ten times. The gene calls are TRBV10-3 and TRBJ1-6; possibly TRBD1 for D (5 bases). Germline V gene lookup returns CDR1 ENHRY and CDR2 SYGVKD. V was shortened by 5 bases and J by 4 bases, with 9 bases between the two germline ends. The CDR3 is made up of 14 amino acids. The CDR3 coding sequence is TGTGCCATCAGTACGACAGAGTATAATTCACCCCTCCACTTT. It yields the protein CAISTTEYNSPLHF.

The rearrangement uses TRBV28 and TRBJ1-2, with D maybe TRBD1 (5 bases). This CDR3 spans 14 amino acids. Germline values: CDR1 MDHEN, CDR2 SYDVKM. V lost 4 bases, J lost 6 bases, and 15 bases lay in between. CDR3 region: CASSSLGGPDGYTF. Here the CDR3 DNA reads TGTGCCAGCAGTTCCCTCGGGGGTCCCGATGGCTACACCTTC.

This clonotype was picked up a small number of times. The chain couples TRBV14 to TRBJ2-7; no definite D call. The V gene lost 1 base and the J gene lost 2 bases, with 9 bases spanning the gap. CDR1 and CDR2 (germline): SGHDN, FVKESK. This CDR3 is 14 amino acids long. For the CDR3, the DNA is TGTGCCAGCAGCCAAGGATCTTACACCTACGAGCAGTACTTC. This sequence encodes CASSQGSYTYEQYF.

This chain connects TRBV10-3 to TRBJ1-4; 8 bases are shared with TRBD1. Germline V gives CDR1 ENHRY, CDR2 SYGVKD. There are 17 residues in the CDR3. V was pared by 10 bases and J by 0 bases, with 13 bases of the junction left unmatched. The CDR3 loop reads CATSGTGAPPTNEKLFF. The CDR3 region has the DNA TGTGCCACCTCCGGGACAGGAGCACCGCCAACTAATGAAAAACTGTTTTTT.

This clonotype has only a few counts. This rearrangement joins TRBV28 to TRBJ1-2; tentatively, D is TRBD1 (5 bases). Germline values: CDR1 MDHEN, CDR2 SYDVKM. V lost 6 bases and J lost 8, with 16 bases in between. This CDR3 has 13 amino acids. The CDR3: CASRPSSGPGYTF. CDR3 sequence (DNA): TGTGCCAGCAGGCCAAGCTCAGGGCCCGGCTACACCTTC.

A few counts support this clonotype. The chain couples TRBV29-1 to TRBJ1-2, with D uncertain. The CDR3 contains 13 residues. V lost 7 bases and J lost 1, with 13 bases in between. The germline gives CDR1 SQVTM, CDR2 ANQGSEA. The CDR3 DNA follows: TGCAGCGCTCACCGGGCCTTTAACTATGGCTACACCTTC. It encodes CSAHRAFNYGYTF.

The V gene is TRBV4-1, the J gene TRBJ2-3; weak D call: TRBD2 (6 bases). V lost 8 bases and J lost 3, with 15 bases in between. CDR3 length: 14 amino acids. Germline CDR1 and CDR2: MGHRA and YSYEKL. CDR3 coding DNA: TGCGCCAGCCACCAAGCGGGCCGGACAGATACGCAGTATTTT. Residues: CASHQAGRTDTQYF.